This T cell receptor (beta chain) emerged from a study of blood T cell repertoires in COVID-19. About the research overall: Acute and convalescent COVID-19 samples came from the United States, Italy and Spain.

V was pared by 9 bases and J by 2 bases, with 10 bases between. The length of the CDR3 is 12 residues. CDR1 and CDR2 from the germline V gene are MNHEY and SVGAGI. Using immunoSEQ multiplex PCR, the repertoire was profiled, and TCRdb retains in-frame clones only, with some absent. Counted here are 140,000 to 150,000 clones, over 75% occurring once; the ten biggest clones make up around 8%. This clone appeared once. The source material was peripheral blood. This rearrangement joins TRBV6-5 to TRBJ1-2, with D possibly matching TRBD1 (6 bases). The clonotype originates from a woman in her sixties with COVID-19, enrolled during active disease. CDR3: CASRQENYGYTF. The CDR3 coding sequence is TGTGCCAGTAGACAGGAAAACTATGGCTACACCTTC.